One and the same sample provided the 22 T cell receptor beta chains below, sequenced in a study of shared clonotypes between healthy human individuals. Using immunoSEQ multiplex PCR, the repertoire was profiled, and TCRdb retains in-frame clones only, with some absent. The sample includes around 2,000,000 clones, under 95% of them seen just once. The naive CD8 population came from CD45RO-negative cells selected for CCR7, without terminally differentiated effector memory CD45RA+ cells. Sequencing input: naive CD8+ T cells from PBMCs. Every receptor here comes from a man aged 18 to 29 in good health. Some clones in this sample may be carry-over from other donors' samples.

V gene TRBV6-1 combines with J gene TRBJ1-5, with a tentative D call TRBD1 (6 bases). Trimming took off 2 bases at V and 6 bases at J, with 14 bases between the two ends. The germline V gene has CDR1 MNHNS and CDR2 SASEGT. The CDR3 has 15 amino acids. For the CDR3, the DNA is TGTGCCAGCAGTGAAAACAGGGAGATAATTCAGCCCCAGCATTTT. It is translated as CASSENREIIQPQHF.

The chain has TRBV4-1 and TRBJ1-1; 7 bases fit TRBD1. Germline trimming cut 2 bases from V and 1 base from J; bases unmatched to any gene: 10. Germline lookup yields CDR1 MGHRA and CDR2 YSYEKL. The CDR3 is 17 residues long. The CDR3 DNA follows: TGCGCCAGCAGCCAAATTCCTAGGACAGGCCAGAACACTGAAGCTTTCTTT. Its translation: CASSQIPRTGQNTEAFF.

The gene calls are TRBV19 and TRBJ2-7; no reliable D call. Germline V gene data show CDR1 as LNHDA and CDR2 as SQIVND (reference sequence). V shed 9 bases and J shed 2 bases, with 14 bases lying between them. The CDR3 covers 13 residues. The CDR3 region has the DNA TGTGCCAGCCAGAGGCCAGAGACCTACGAGCAGTACTTC. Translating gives CASQRPETYEQYF. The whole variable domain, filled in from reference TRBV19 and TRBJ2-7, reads DGGITQSPKYLFRKEGQNVTLSCEQNLNHDAMYWYRQDPGQGLRLIYYSQIVNDFQKGDIAEGYSVSREKKESFPLTVTSAQKNPTAFYLCASQRPETYEQYFGPGTRLTVT.

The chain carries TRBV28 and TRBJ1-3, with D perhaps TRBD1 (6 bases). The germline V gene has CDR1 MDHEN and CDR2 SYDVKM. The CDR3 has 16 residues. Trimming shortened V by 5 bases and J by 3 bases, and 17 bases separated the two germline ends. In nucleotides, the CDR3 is TGTGCCAGCAGTCCCTATACAGGGATGGGTGGAAACACCATATATTTT. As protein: CASSPYTGMGGNTIYF. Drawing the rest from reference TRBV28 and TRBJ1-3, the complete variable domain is DVKVTQSSRYLVKRTGEKVFLECVQDMDHENMFWYRQDPGLGLRLIYFSYDVKMKEKGDIPEGYSVSREKKERFSLILESASTNQTSMYLCASSPYTGMGGNTIYFGEGSWLTVV.

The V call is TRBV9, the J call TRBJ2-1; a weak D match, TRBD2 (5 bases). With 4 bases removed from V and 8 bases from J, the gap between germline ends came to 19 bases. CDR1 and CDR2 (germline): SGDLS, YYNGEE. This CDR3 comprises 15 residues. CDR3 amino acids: CASSPWSTLSDEQFF. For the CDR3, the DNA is TGTGCCAGCAGCCCATGGTCGACTCTTAGCGATGAGCAGTTCTTC. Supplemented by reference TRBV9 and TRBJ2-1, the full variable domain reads DSGVTQTPKHLITATGQRVTLRCSPRSGDLSVYWYQQSLDQGLQFLIQYYNGEERAKGNILERFSAQQFPDLHSELNLSSLELGDSALYFCASSPWSTLSDEQFFGPGTRLTVL.

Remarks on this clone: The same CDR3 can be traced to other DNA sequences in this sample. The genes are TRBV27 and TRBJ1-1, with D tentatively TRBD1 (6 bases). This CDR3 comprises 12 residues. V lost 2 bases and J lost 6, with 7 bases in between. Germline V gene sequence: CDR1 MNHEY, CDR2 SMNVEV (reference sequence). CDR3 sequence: CASSLRGAEAFF. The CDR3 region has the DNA TGTGCCAGCAGTTTAAGGGGGGCTGAAGCTTTCTTT.

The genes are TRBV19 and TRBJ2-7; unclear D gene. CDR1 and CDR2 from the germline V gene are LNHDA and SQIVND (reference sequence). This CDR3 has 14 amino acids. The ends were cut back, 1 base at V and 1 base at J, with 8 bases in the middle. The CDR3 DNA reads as TGTGCCAGTAGTATAGCGAAGAGTTCCTACGAGCAGTACTTC. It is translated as CASSIAKSSYEQYF.

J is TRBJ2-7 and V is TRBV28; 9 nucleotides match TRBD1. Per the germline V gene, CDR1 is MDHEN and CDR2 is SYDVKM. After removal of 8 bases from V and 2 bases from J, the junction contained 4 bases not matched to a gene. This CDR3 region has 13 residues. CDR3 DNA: TGTGCCAGCGGACAGGGGCCGACCTACGAGCAGTACTTC. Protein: CASGQGPTYEQYF.

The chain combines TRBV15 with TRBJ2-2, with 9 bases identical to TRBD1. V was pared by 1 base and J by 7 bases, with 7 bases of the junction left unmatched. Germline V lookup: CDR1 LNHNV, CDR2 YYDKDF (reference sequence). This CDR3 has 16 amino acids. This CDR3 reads CATSRVGGQGIGELFF. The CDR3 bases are TGTGCCACCAGCAGAGTCGGAGGACAGGGGATCGGGGAGCTGTTTTTT.

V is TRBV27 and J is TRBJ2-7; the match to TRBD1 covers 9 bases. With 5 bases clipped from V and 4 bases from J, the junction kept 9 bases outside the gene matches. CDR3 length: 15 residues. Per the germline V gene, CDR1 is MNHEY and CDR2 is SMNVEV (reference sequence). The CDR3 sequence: CASSSQTGGWYEQYF. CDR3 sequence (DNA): TGTGCCAGCAGTAGCCAGACAGGGGGTTGGTACGAGCAGTACTTC.

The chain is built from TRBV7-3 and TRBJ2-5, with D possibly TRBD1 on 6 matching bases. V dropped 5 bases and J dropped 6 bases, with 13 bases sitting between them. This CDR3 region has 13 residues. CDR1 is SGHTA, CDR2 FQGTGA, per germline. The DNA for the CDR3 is TGTGCCAGCAGCCTCCAGGGGAGAAAGACCCAGTACTTC. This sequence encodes CASSLQGRKTQYF.

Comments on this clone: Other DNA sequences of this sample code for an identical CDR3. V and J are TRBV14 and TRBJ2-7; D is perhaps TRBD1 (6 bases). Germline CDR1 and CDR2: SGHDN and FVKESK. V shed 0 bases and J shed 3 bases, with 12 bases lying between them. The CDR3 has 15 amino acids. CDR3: CASSQDLGASYEQYF. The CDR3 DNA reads TGTGCCAGCAGCCAAGATCTGGGGGCAAGCTACGAGCAGTACTTC.

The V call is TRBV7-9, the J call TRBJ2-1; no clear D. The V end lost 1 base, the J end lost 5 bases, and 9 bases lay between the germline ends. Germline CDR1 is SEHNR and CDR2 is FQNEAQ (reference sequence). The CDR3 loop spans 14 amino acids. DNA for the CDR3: TGTGCCAGCAGCTTAGTGGGCGCGGACAATGAGCAGTTCTTC. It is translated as CASSLVGADNEQFF. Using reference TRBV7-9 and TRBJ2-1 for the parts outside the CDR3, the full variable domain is DTGVSQNPRHKITKRGQNVTFRCDPISEHNRLYWYRQTLGQGPEFLTYFQNEAQLEKSRLLSDRFSAERPKGSFSTLEIQRTEQGDSAMYLCASSLVGADNEQFFGPGTRLTVL.

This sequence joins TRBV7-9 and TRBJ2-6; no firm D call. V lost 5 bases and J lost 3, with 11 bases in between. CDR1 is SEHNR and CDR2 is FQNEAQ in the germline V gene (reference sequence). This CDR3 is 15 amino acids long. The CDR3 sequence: CASSPFDLGANVLTF. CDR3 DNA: TGTGCCAGCAGCCCCTTTGATCTTGGGGCCAACGTCCTGACTTTC.

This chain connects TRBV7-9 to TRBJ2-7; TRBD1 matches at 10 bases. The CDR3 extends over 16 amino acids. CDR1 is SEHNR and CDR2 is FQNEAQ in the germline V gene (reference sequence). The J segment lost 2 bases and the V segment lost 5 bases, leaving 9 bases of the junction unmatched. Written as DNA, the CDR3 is TGTGCCAGCAGCCCGACAGGGGGCGGTTCCCCCTACGAGCAGTACTTC. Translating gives CASSPTGGGSPYEQYF.

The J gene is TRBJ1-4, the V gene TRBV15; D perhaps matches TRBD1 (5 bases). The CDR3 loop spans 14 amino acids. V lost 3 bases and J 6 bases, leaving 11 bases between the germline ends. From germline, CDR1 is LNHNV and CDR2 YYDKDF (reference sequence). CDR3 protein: CATSSGRADEKLFF. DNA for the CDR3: TGTGCCACCAGCAGTGGCAGGGCCGATGAAAAACTGTTTTTT.

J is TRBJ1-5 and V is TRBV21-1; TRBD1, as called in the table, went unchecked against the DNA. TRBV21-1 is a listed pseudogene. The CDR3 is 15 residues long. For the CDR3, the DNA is TGTGCCAGCAGCACCAGGACACGTAGCAATCAGCCCCAGCATTTT. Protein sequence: CASSTRTRSNQPQHF.

The DNA for the CDR3 is TGTGCCAGCAGTTACGGAGGGGCTGCAGATACGCAGTATTTT. Translation: CASSYGGAADTQYF. The chain links TRBV6-5 to TRBJ2-3; the D gene is possibly TRBD2 (6 bases). V lost 2 bases and J 4 bases, leaving 10 bases between the germline ends. CDR3 size: 14 residues. CDR1 and CDR2 from the germline V gene are MNHEY and SVGAGI.

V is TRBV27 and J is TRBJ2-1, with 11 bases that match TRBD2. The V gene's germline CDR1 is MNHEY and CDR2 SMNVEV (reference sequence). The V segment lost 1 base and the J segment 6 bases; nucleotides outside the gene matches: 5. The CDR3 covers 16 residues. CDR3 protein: CASSLWVAGGFNEQFF. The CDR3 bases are TGTGCCAGCAGTTTATGGGTAGCGGGAGGGTTCAATGAGCAGTTCTTC.

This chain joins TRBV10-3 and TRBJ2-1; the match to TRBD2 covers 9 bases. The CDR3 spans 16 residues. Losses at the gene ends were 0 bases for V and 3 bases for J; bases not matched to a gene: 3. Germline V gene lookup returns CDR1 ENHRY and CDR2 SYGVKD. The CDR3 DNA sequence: TGTGCCATCAGTGAGTCGTCTAGCGGGATCTACAATGAGCAGTTCTTC. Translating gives CAISESSSGIYNEQFF.

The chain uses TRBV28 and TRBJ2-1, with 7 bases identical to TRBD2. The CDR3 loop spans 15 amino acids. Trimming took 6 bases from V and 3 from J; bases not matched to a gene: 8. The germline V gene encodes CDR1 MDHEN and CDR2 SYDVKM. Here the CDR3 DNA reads TGTGCCAGCAGCCCCTACGTAGCGGGCTACAATGAGCAGTTCTTC. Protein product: CASSPYVAGYNEQFF.

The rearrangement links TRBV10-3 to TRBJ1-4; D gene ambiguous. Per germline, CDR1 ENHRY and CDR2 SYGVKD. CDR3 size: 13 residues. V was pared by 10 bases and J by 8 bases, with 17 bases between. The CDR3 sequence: CATGRLGMEKLFF. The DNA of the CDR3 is TGTGCCACCGGACGGTTAGGGATGGAAAAACTGTTTTTT.